Following are 3 T cell receptor beta chains from one sample sequenced in a study of response to subunit inactivated influenza vaccine. TCRdb itself ran the RT-PCR reads through MiXCR, one entry per CDR3 protein. The sample records roughly 460,000 distinct CDR3 sequences, 11% being singletons. Sequenced here: PBMCs from blood, sampled about 6 weeks after vaccination. These receptor sequences come from a man aged 45-65 years who received an inactivated influenza vaccine.

This clonotype has a count of ten or more. The chain links TRBV10-3 to TRBJ2-3; the match to TRBD2 covers 8 bases. Looked up from germline, CDR1 is ENHRY and CDR2 is SYGVKD. V dropped 9 bases and J dropped 1; count of bases not matched to a gene: 6. The CDR3 contains 14 residues. CDR3 protein: CAMSQAGGTDTQYF. CDR3 in DNA: TGTGCCATGTCACAAGCGGGGGGCACAGATACGCAGTATTTT.

The rearrangement links TRBV7-6 to TRBJ2-7; D remains ambiguous. CDR1 is SGHVS and CDR2 is FNYEAQ in the germline V gene. This CDR3 is built from 18 residues. The V and J ends lost 1 base and 0 bases respectively, with 19 bases between them. Here the CDR3 DNA reads TGTGCCAGCAGCTTAGGTGGCGGAAAAACGTGGGACTCCTACGAGCAGTACTTC. Its translation: CASSLGGGKTWDSYEQYF.

The chain recombines TRBV4-3 with TRBJ1-1; TRBD1 is a possible D gene (6 bases). CDR3 length: 17 amino acids. Trimming pared 4 bases from V and 0 bases from J, leaving 18 bases between. Looked up from germline, CDR1 is LGHNA and CDR2 is YSLEER. The CDR3 loop reads CASSLFGQTPMNTEAFF. CDR3 coding DNA: TGCGCCAGCAGCCTCTTCGGACAGACTCCAATGAACACTGAAGCTTTCTTT.